This T cell receptor (beta chain) was found in a study of CD8+ T cells in alopecia areata. Study context: Tofacitinib continued for 6 to 18 months and was then withheld for 6 months. Notes on the study in general: Shared TCR sequences were less clear between patients than in mice, possibly partly from HLA diversity.

Extracted RNA was reverse transcribed into cDNA, the sequencing template. The table came from immunoSEQ multiplex PCR; TCRdb's copy has only in-frame clones and leaves some out. The sample lists 110,000 or so clones, roughly two fifths occurring once. Peripheral blood and lesional scalp punch biopsies came from alopecia areata patients. About this clone itself: Its antigen is unknown.

Sequenced material: CD4+ T cells sorted from blood. This clonotype originated in a human donor with alopecia areata.

CDR3 sequence (DNA): TGTGCCAGCAGTTTATCAATATGGGACCGACGCCAAGAGACCCAGTACTTC. It translates to CASSLSIWDRRQETQYF. The V gene is TRBV27, the J gene TRBJ2-5; D possibly matches TRBD1 or TRBD2 (5 bases each). This CDR3 has 17 amino acids. The V gene lost 0 bases and the J gene lost 1 base, with 15 bases spanning the gap. CDR1 and CDR2 (germline): MNHEY, SMNVEV (reference sequence).